The entry that follows covers one T cell receptor beta chain sequence. Its antigen is not known. This sample stems from a study of blood T cells in healthy people across ages. PCR was performed a second time for about 6 to 12 cycles using a sample-barcoded 5' primer and a J-beta primer mix. TCRdb reanalysed the 5' RACE reads using MiXCR and keeps one entry per CDR3 protein. This sample has about 650,000 distinct CDR3 sequences, with more than 45% found just once. CDR1 is SEHNR and CDR2 is FQNEAQ in the germline V gene (reference sequence). CDR3 size: 11 residues. Between the trimmed V and J ends, which lost 5 bases and 5 bases, there was a span of 6 bases. Study conclusions and caveats: Relative to aged donors, long-lived donors carried more naive CD4+ cells and displayed higher diversity. Researchers deemed the diversity estimates from one million T cells underestimates.

The specimen sequenced was blood. The chain is built from TRBV7-9 and TRBJ1-1, with D uncertain. The receptor was isolated from a woman over 75 in good health. The CDR3 nucleotides are TGTGCCAGCAGCCGTCTGACTGAAGCTTTCTTT. Its translation: CASSRLTEAFF. Full variable domain (missing parts from reference TRBV7-9 and TRBJ1-1): DTGVSQNPRHKITKRGQNVTFRCDPISEHNRLYWYRQTLGQGPEFLTYFQNEAQLEKSRLLSDRFSAERPKGSFSTLEIQRTEQGDSAMYLCASSRLTEAFFGQGTRLTVV.